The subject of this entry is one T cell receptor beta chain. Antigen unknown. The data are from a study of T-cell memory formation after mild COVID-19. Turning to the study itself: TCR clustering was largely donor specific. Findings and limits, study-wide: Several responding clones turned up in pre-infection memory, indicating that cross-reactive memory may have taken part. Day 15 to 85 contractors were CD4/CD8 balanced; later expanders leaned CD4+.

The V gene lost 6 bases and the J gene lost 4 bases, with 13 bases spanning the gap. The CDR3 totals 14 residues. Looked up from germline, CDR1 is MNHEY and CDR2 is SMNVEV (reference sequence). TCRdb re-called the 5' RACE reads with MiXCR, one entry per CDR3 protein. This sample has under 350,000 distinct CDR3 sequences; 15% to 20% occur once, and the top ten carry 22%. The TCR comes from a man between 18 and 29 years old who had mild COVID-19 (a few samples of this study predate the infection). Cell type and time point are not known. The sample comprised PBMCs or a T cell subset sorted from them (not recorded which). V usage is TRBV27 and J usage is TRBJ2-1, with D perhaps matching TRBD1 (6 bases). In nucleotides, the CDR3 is TGTGCCAGCAGGCAGGGGTGGCGGTACAATGAGCAGTTCTTC. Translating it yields CASRQGWRYNEQFF.